This is a list of T cell receptor beta chains from one sample in a study of cytomegalovirus exposure and HLA in healthy donors. Profiled with immunoSEQ multiplex PCR; TCRdb holds only in-frame clones, not every one. This table holds 100,000 to 120,000 clones, over 60% found once. The sample taken for sequencing was PBMCs. These receptors originate from a man aged 30 to 39 in good health and CMV-seropositive. The CDR3 runs from the conserved cysteine through the conserved F or W. Fields, in order: V gene, clone size, D gene, J gene, CDR3 protein, CDR3 DNA. A D gene is named only where the DNA matches it firmly. Clone size is given for some rows only: seen once, a few or many times, or a class if the clone is expanded.

TRBV4-2	.	.	TRBJ1-6	CASSRGGGGSYNSPLHF	TGTGCCAGCAGTCGAGGAGGGGGGGGCTCCTATAATTCACCCCTCCACTTT
TRBV9	once	.	TRBJ2-3	CASSVDTGSDTQYF	TGTGCCAGCAGCGTAGACACAGGGTCAGATACGCAGTATTTT
TRBV19	.	.	TRBJ1-1	CASTHGWAVGTEAFF	TGTGCCAGTACTCATGGGTGGGCTGTGGGCACTGAAGCTTTCTTT
TRBV10-1	.	.	TRBJ2-3	CASSEDRPSTDTQYF	TGCGCCAGCAGTGAGGACAGACCTAGCACAGATACGCAGTATTTT
TRBV6-5	.	TRBD1	TRBJ2-5	CASSPGQAETQYF	TGTGCCAGCAGTCCGGGACAGGCAGAGACCCAGTACTTC
TRBV11-2	.	TRBD2	TRBJ2-5	CASSFRGGETQYF	TGTGCCAGCAGTTTTAGGGGAGGGGAGACCCAGTACTTC
TRBV7-9	.	.	TRBJ2-3	CASSPMGWLAGNTDTQYF	TGTGCCAGCAGCCCCATGGGATGGCTGGCGGGAAACACAGATACGCAGTATTTT
TRBV11-2	.	.	TRBJ1-4	CASSFSGFDEKLFF	TGTGCCAGCAGCTTTTCAGGGTTCGATGAAAAACTGTTTTTT
TRBV2	.	TRBD2	TRBJ2-7	CASSELVAGGISYEQYF	TGTGCCAGCAGTGAACTGGTGGCGGGGGGGATCTCCTACGAGCAGTACTTC
TRBV11-2	.	TRBD2	TRBJ2-1	CASSLAAGGWSHNEQFF	TGTGCCAGCAGCTTGGCGGCGGGGGGTTGGAGCCACAATGAGCAGTTCTTC
TRBV29-1	.	.	TRBJ2-3	CSETGCKTDTQYF	TGCAGCGAAACAGGGTGTAAAACAGATACGCAGTATTTT
TRBV6-6	.	TRBD2	TRBJ2-1	CASSLLAGGYNEQFF	TGTGCCAGCAGCCTACTAGCGGGGGGCTACAATGAGCAGTTCTTC
TRBV28	.	.	TRBJ2-7	CASSSKPGTENYEQYF	TGTGCCAGCAGTTCAAAACCGGGGACTGAGAACTACGAGCAGTACTTC
TRBV11-3	.	TRBD2	TRBJ2-3	CASSSATSGGGTDTQYF	TGTGCCAGCAGCTCCGCGACTAGCGGGGGGGGCACAGATACTCAGTATTTT
TRBV2	once	TRBD1	TRBJ1-2	CASSPVGQALSYGYTF	TGTGCCAGCAGCCCCGTAGGACAGGCCCTTTCGTATGGCTACACCTTC
TRBV27	.	.	TRBJ1-1	CASSLAWSSTEAFF	TGTGCCAGCAGTTTAGCGTGGTCGAGCACTGAAGCTTTCTTT
TRBV5-4	.	TRBD2	TRBJ2-7	CAPMLSGGGFYEQYF	TGTGCCCCTATGTTGAGCGGGGGGGGGTTTTACGAGCAGTACTTC
TRBV30	.	.	TRBJ1-5	CAWSPGDQPQHF	TGTGCCTGGAGTCCAGGGGATCAGCCCCAGCATTTT
TRBV6-1	.	TRBD1	TRBJ2-3	CASSEVRGQDTQYF	TGTGCCAGCAGTGAAGTCAGGGGGCAAGATACGCAGTATTTT
TRBV7-2	.	TRBD2	TRBJ2-3	CASSPGLAGPRDTQYF	TGTGCCAGCAGCCCGGGACTAGCGGGGCCGAGGGATACGCAGTATTTT
TRBV30	.	TRBD2	TRBJ2-1	CAWSVQTSGGAYNEQFF	TGTGCCTGGAGTGTACAAACTAGCGGGGGGGCGTACAATGAGCAGTTCTTC
TRBV29-1	.	.	TRBJ2-7	CSVATAYEQYF	TGCAGCGTAGCTACAGCCTACGAGCAGTACTTC
TRBV9	.	TRBD1	TRBJ2-5	CASSGDGQGGETQYF	TGTGCCAGCAGCGGCGACGGACAGGGGGGAGAGACCCAGTACTTC
TRBV9	.	.	TRBJ1-1	CASSVEGMSTEAFF	TGTGCCAGCAGCGTAGAGGGGATGAGCACTGAAGCTTTCTTT
TRBV5-4	.	TRBD1	TRBJ2-7	CASSLDRGSYEQYF	TGTGCCAGCAGCTTGGACAGGGGATCCTACGAGCAGTACTTC
TRBV27	.	.	TRBJ1-6	CASSLRDYSPLHF	TGTGCCAGCAGTTTAAGGGACTATTCACCCCTCCACTTT
TRBV7-9	.	TRBD2	TRBJ2-2	CASSRGLAGVSNTGELFF	TGTGCCAGCAGCCGGGGACTAGCGGGGGTTTCGAACACCGGGGAGCTGTTTTTT
TRBV2	.	.	TRBJ2-5	CASSEGRRAGHDF	TGTGCCAGCAGTGAAGGGAGGCGGGCAGGCCACGACTTC
TRBV4-2	.	TRBD2	TRBJ2-3	CASSQGSGSTDTQYF	TGTGCCAGCAGCCAAGGTAGCGGGAGCACAGATACGCAGTATTTT
TRBV9	.	TRBD1	TRBJ1-1	CASSVGTGGTEAFF	TGTGCCAGCAGCGTAGGCACAGGGGGCACTGAAGCTTTCTTT
TRBV6-5	.	TRBD1	TRBJ1-1	CASSPGQGNTEAFF	TGTGCCAGCAGCCCCGGACAGGGGAACACTGAAGCTTTCTTT